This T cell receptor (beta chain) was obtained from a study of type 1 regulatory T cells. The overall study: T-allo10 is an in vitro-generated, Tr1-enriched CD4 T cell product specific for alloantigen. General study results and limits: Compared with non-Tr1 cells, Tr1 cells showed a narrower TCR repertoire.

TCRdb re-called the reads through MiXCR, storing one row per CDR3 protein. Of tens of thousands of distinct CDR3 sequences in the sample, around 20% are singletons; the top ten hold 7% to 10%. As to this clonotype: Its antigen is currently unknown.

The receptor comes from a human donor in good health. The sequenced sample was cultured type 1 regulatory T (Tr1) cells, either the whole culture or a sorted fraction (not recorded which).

The CDR3 is CASNPGQQETQYF. The CDR3 DNA reads as TGCGCCAGCAACCCGGGACAGCAAGAGACCCAGTACTTC. V and J are TRBV5-1 and TRBJ2-5; 7 bases agree with TRBD1. Germline loops: CDR1 SGHRS, CDR2 YFSETQ. V trimming: 6 bases; J trimming: 2 bases; junction bases outside the gene matches: 4. The CDR3 is made up of 13 amino acids.